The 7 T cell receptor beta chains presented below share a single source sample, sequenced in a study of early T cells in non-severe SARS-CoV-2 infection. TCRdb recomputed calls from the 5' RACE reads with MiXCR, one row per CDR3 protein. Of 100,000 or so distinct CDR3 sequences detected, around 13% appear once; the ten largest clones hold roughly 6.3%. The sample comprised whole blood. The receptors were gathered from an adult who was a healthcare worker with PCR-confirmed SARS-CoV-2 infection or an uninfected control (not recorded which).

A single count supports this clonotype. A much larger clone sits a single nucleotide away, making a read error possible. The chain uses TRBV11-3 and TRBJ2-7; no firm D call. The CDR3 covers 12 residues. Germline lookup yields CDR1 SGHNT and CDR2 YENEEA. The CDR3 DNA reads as TGTGCCGGCAGCTTCTCGGGCCACGAGCAGTACTTC. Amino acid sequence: CAGSFSGHEQYF.

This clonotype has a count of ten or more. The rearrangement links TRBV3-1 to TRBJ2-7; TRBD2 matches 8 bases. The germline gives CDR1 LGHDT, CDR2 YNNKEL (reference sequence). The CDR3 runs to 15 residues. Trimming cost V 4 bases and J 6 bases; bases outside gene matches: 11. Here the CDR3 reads CASSPGGPARAEQYF. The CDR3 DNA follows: TGTGCCAGCAGCCCGGGAGGGCCCGCACGCGCCGAGCAGTACTTC.

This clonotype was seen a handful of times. The CDR3 sequence: CASSGQQGNTDTQYF. DNA of the CDR3: TGCGCCAGCAGTGGTCAACAGGGAAACACAGATACGCAGTATTTT. This rearrangement joins TRBV10-2 to TRBJ2-3; TRBD1 is a possible D gene (6 bases). V was cut by 4 bases and J by 2 bases, with 13 bases left in between. The germline V gene encodes CDR1 WSHSY and CDR2 SAAADI. This CDR3 spans 15 amino acids.

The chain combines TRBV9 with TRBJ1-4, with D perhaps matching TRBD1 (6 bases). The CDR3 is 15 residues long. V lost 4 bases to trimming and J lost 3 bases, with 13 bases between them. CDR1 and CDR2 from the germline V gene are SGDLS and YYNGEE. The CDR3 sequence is CASSPPGHPNEKLFF. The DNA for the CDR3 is TGTGCCAGCAGCCCCCCGGGACATCCTAATGAAAAACTGTTTTTT.

CDR3 sequence reads: CSVRLTANTGELFF. The CDR3 DNA reads as TGCAGCGTCAGGCTGACAGCGAACACCGGGGAGCTGTTTTTT. The genes are TRBV29-1 and TRBJ2-2; perhaps TRBD1 as D (5 bases). The germline gives CDR1 SQVTM, CDR2 ANQGSEA. The length of the CDR3 is 14 residues. V shed 6 bases and J shed 0 bases, with 11 bases lying between them.

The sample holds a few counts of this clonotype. In nucleotides, the CDR3 is TGCAGTGCTAGCCGGGGGGCGGACGAGCAGTACTTC. Translated, it gives CSASRGADEQYF. The V and J genes are TRBV20-1 and TRBJ2-7, with D perhaps TRBD2 (7 bases). Per the germline V gene, CDR1 is DFQATT and CDR2 is SNEGSKA (reference sequence). The CDR3 totals 12 residues. Trimming took off 3 bases at V and 5 bases at J, with 11 bases between the two ends.

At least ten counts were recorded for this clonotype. CDR3 amino acids: CASSLLRAQNYGYTF. The CDR3 nucleotides are TGTGCCAGCAGCTTATTGCGGGCGCAAAACTATGGCTACACCTTC. This rearrangement joins TRBV5-6 to TRBJ1-2, with D unclear. CDR1 is SGHDT, CDR2 YYEEEE, per germline. V lost 2 bases and J 2 bases, leaving 13 bases between the germline ends. The CDR3 contains 15 residues.